One sample yielded the 21 T cell receptor beta chains listed below, sequenced in a study of T-cell memory formation after mild COVID-19. TCRdb redid the calling of the 5' RACE reads with MiXCR, one entry per CDR3 protein. The data show roughly 200,000 distinct CDR3 sequences, 16% seen once. Sequencing input: PBMCs or a T cell subset sorted from them (not recorded which). These receptors all come from an adult woman who had mild COVID-19 (a few samples of this study predate the infection). Cell type and time point are not known.

This clonotype occurred a few times. The V gene is TRBV12-3 or TRBV12-4, the J gene TRBJ1-1; weak D call: TRBD1 (6 bases). The ends were cut back, 6 bases at V and 4 bases at J, with 15 bases in the middle. The CDR3 is made up of 14 amino acids. The CDR3 DNA sequence: TGTGCCAGCAGAGACGGGGGGGCTGGCACTGAAGCTTTCTTT. Translation: CASRDGGAGTEAFF.

The genes are TRBV12-3 or TRBV12-4 and TRBJ2-3; D possibly corresponds to TRBD2 (5 bases). The CDR3 loop spans 14 amino acids. V gave up 2 bases and J gave up 3 bases, with 9 bases separating them. CDR3 nucleotides: TGTGCCAGCAGTTTACGGGGTCAGACAGATACGCAGTATTTT. Translating it yields CASSLRGQTDTQYF.

Only a few counts were recorded for this clonotype. V usage is TRBV20-1 and J usage is TRBJ2-1, with TRBD2 identical over 9 bases. The CDR3 loop spans 13 amino acids. The V and J ends lost 4 bases and 8 bases, in that order; junction bases with no gene match: 6. CDR1 DFQATT and CDR2 SNEGSKA come from the germline V gene (reference sequence). The CDR3 DNA follows: TGCAGTGCTAAGCTTAGCGGGGGCTATGAGCAGTTCTTC. Encoded protein: CSAKLSGGYEQFF.

The rearrangement links TRBV12-3 or TRBV12-4 to TRBJ2-3; the D is unclear. This CDR3 comprises 14 residues. Trimming took 6 bases from V and 1 from J, leaving 11 bases between them. The CDR3: CASSLFPRTDTQYF. The CDR3 DNA reads as TGTGCCAGCAGCCTCTTCCCACGCACAGATACGCAGTATTTT.

The chain couples TRBV20-1 to TRBJ1-5; TRBD1 might be the D (5 bases). V shed 2 bases and J shed 2 bases, with 13 bases lying between them. The CDR3 has 15 amino acids. Looked up from germline, CDR1 is DFQATT and CDR2 is SNEGSKA (reference sequence). In DNA form, the CDR3 reads TGCAGTGCTAGACACCAGGGTAGTGGCAATCAGCCCCAGCATTTT. Its translation is CSARHQGSGNQPQHF.

This clonotype was seen more than once but under ten times. J is TRBJ2-3 and V is TRBV3-1, with TRBD2 matching 16 bases. The V and J ends lost 1 base and 0 bases, in that order; junction bases with no gene match: 4. Germline values: CDR1 LGHDT, CDR2 YNNKEL (reference sequence). The CDR3 has 19 residues. The CDR3, as DNA: TGTGCCAGCAGCCAAGGAGGGACTAGCGGGGGGGGAAGCACAGATACGCAGTATTTT. This codes for CASSQGGTSGGGSTDTQYF.

This clonotype was counted at least ten times. This sequence joins TRBV5-1 and TRBJ2-1; perhaps TRBD1 as D (5 bases). Germline values: CDR1 SGHRS, CDR2 YFSETQ. This CDR3 contains 15 residues. V shed 5 bases and J shed 0 bases, with 12 bases lying between them. CDR3 amino acids: CASRADRSSYNEQFF. The CDR3 DNA sequence: TGCGCCAGCAGAGCTGACAGAAGCTCCTACAATGAGCAGTTCTTC.

The gene calls are TRBV2 and TRBJ2-5, with D unresolved. V was cut by 2 bases and J by 2 bases, with 12 bases left in between. CDR3 length: 15 residues. CDR1 SNHLY and CDR2 FYNNEI come from the germline V gene. CDR3 nucleotide sequence: TGTGCCAGCAGTGAAACTGGTATTCGGCAAGAGACCCAGTACTTC. It is translated as CASSETGIRQETQYF.

This chain uses TRBV3-1 with TRBJ2-7; D gene ambiguous. Germline V gene data show CDR1 as LGHDT and CDR2 as YNNKEL (reference sequence). Trimming shortened V by 3 bases and J by 5 bases, and 8 bases separated the two germline ends. The CDR3 runs to 12 residues. The CDR3 loop reads CASSHGRNEQYF. CDR3 nucleotide sequence: TGTGCCAGCAGCCACGGACGGAACGAGCAGTACTTC.

The V gene is TRBV20-1, the J gene TRBJ1-5, with a possible D match to TRBD1 (5 bases). Trimming took off 6 bases at V and 4 bases at J, with 13 bases between the two ends. CDR3 size: 13 residues. Germline CDR1 is DFQATT and CDR2 is SNEGSKA (reference sequence). CDR3 coding DNA: TGCAGTGCGATAGACAGCCTAAATCAGCCCCAGCATTTT. It is translated as CSAIDSLNQPQHF.

This clonotype was detected many times. This chain joins TRBV29-1 and TRBJ2-7; D is undetermined. Trimming pared 1 base from V and 0 bases from J, leaving 4 bases between. The CDR3 length is 12 residues. Per germline, CDR1 SQVTM and CDR2 ANQGSEA. CDR3 DNA: TGCAGCGTTGAAGGGACCTCCTACGAGCAGTACTTC. Its translation is CSVEGTSYEQYF.

The chain is built from TRBV7-9 and TRBJ2-7; 10 bases agree with TRBD1. The V and J ends lost 5 bases and 1 base, in that order; junction bases with no gene match: 8. Germline V gene data show CDR1 as SEHNR and CDR2 as FQNEAQ (reference sequence). CDR3 size: 16 residues. This CDR3 reads CASSPLDRGRSYEQYF. As DNA, the CDR3 is TGTGCCAGCAGCCCCCTGGACAGGGGGAGATCCTACGAGCAGTACTTC.

V is TRBV30 and J is TRBJ2-2; 11 bases map to TRBD1. CDR1 is GTSNPN and CDR2 is SVGIG in the germline V gene (reference sequence). The J segment lost 4 bases and the V segment lost 0 bases, leaving 10 bases of the junction unmatched. This CDR3 contains 18 residues. CDR3 DNA sequence: TGTGCCTGGAGTGTATGGTACGGACAGGGGGCGTCCACCGGGGAGCTGTTTTTT. This translates into CAWSVWYGQGASTGELFF.

The J gene is TRBJ2-7, the V gene TRBV6-5; D unresolved. This CDR3 has 11 amino acids. The germline gives CDR1 MNHEY, CDR2 SVGAGI. V lost 5 bases and J lost 6, with 8 bases in between. CDR3 residues: CASSRGPEQYF. The CDR3 DNA reads as TGTGCCAGCAGTCGCGGACCCGAGCAGTACTTC.

The chain has TRBV5-1 and TRBJ2-5; 7 bases line up with TRBD1. Trimming cost V 4 bases and J 3 bases; bases outside gene matches: 6. The CDR3 consists of 14 residues. The germline V gene encodes CDR1 SGHRS and CDR2 YFSETQ. The CDR3 nucleotides are TGCGCCAGCAGCGAGGGACAGAGGAAAGAGACCCAGTACTTC. Its translation is CASSEGQRKETQYF.

The rearrangement uses TRBV5-1 and TRBJ1-1; no clear D gene. The V and J ends lost 1 base and 2 bases respectively, with 6 bases between them. The CDR3 contains 13 residues. Germline values: CDR1 SGHRS, CDR2 YFSETQ. The CDR3 loop is CASSLTSNTEAFF. CDR3 sequence (DNA): TGCGCCAGCAGCTTGACAAGTAACACTGAAGCTTTCTTT.

V usage is TRBV4-1 and J usage is TRBJ2-7; D gene unclear. CDR3 length: 15 amino acids. Germline values: CDR1 MGHRA, CDR2 YSYEKL. V was clipped by 1 base and J by 3 bases, with 13 bases between them. CDR3 loop: CASSQVHQTLYEQYF. The CDR3 nucleotides read TGCGCCAGCAGCCAAGTTCATCAGACCCTCTACGAGCAGTACTTC.

The chain employs TRBV12-5 and TRBJ2-1; D not certain. Trimming removed 6 bases at V and 6 bases at J, with 9 bases between. CDR3 length: 12 residues. CDR1 LGHNT and CDR2 FRNRAP come from the germline V gene. For the CDR3, the DNA is TGTGCTAGTGGATATATAGGCAATGAGCAGTTCTTC. Amino acids: CASGYIGNEQFF.

J is TRBJ1-1 and V is TRBV24-1; no clear D gene. V gave up 6 bases and J gave up 7 bases, with 8 bases separating them. The germline V gene has CDR1 KGHDR and CDR2 SFDVKD. CDR3 length: 11 residues. The CDR3 DNA follows: TGTGCCACCAGTCGAGGGAGTGAAGCTTTCTTT. Encoded protein: CATSRGSEAFF.

The rearrangement links TRBV30 to TRBJ1-6; the D gene is possibly TRBD1 (6 bases). Germline V CDR1 and CDR2: GTSNPN, SVGIG (reference sequence). The CDR3 is made up of 16 amino acids. With 1 base removed from V and 5 bases from J, the gap between germline ends came to 15 bases. CDR3 region: CAWSDWGGRDNSPLHF. CDR3 nucleotides: TGTGCCTGGAGTGATTGGGGGGGCCGCGATAATTCACCCCTCCACTTT.

This chain joins TRBV7-3 and TRBJ1-1; no reliable D call. Germline CDR1 and CDR2: SGHTA and FQGTGA. The germline V and J ends were trimmed by 0 bases and 5 bases, with 10 bases remaining between them. The CDR3 sequence is 14 residues long. CDR3 region: CASSLTGQTTEAFF. The CDR3 DNA reads TGTGCCAGCAGCTTAACCGGGCAGACGACTGAAGCTTTCTTT.